These 16 T cell receptor beta chains share one sample of origin, sequenced in a study of blood T cell repertoires in COVID-19 (TCRdb year 2020). The receptor library was made with the immunoSEQ multiplex PCR assay. TCRdb holds this immuneACCESS table with in-frame rearrangements only. Some clones are missing; in checked studies, unresolved V genes explain under half, and the rest has no known cause. In this sample the table shows around 290,000 clones, approximately 88% of which occur a single time. Of the sample, about 1% falls within the top ten clones. Input material: PBMCs or T cells enriched from blood (not recorded which). These receptors came from a woman aged 25 to 39 who had recovered from COVID-19.

This clone was seen a few times. J is TRBJ2-5 and V is TRBV11-1, with TRBD1 identical over 7 bases. CDR1 is SGHAT and CDR2 is FQDESV in the germline V gene (reference sequence). The CDR3 loop spans 17 amino acids. V lost 0 bases and J lost 4; bases outside the gene matches: 11. The DNA of the CDR3 is TGTGCCAGCAGCTTAGCCCTGGACAGGTTTCGCGGAGAGACCCAGTACTTC. Residues: CASSLALDRFRGETQYF.

The chain couples TRBV5-1 to TRBJ1-1; D possibly corresponds to TRBD1 (6 bases). The CDR3 is 17 residues long. The V end was cut by 6 bases, the J end by 4 bases, with 25 bases between. Germline CDR1 SGHRS, CDR2 YFSETQ. The CDR3 spells CASKGIPLTGWGTEAFF. In DNA form, the CDR3 reads TGCGCCAGCAAAGGGATCCCCCTAACAGGGTGGGGCACTGAAGCTTTCTTT.

The rearrangement uses TRBV27 and TRBJ2-7; maybe TRBD1 (6 bases). Germline-derived CDR1 and CDR2 are MNHEY and SMNVEV (reference sequence). The CDR3 covers 18 residues. V was trimmed by 5 bases and J by 0 bases, leaving 23 bases between them. The CDR3, as DNA: TGTGCCAGCAGTCCTGCCCCCTTGGGACAAACCGTCTCCTACGAGCAGTACTTC. This sequence encodes CASSPAPLGQTVSYEQYF.

The CDR3 loop reads CASSPQGVGETEAFF. The CDR3 nucleotides read TGTGCCAGTAGCCCCCAGGGGGTGGGCGAGACTGAAGCTTTCTTT. The J gene is TRBJ1-1, the V gene TRBV19, with 7 bases fitting TRBD1. Trimming took 6 bases from V and 5 from J; bases not matched to a gene: 12. The germline V gene has CDR1 LNHDA and CDR2 SQIVND (reference sequence). This CDR3 has 15 residues.

V gene TRBV5-1 combines with J gene TRBJ1-2; the D is unclear. The CDR3 spans 14 residues. Germline lookup yields CDR1 SGHRS and CDR2 YFSETQ. V was trimmed by 0 bases and J by 1 base, leaving 7 bases between them. The CDR3, as DNA: TGCGCCAGCAGCTTGGCTGAGGGTAACTATGGCTACACCTTC. It is translated as CASSLAEGNYGYTF.

The rearrangement uses TRBV5-1 and TRBJ2-1; possibly TRBD1 for D (6 bases). The germline CDR1 and CDR2 sequences are SGHRS and YFSETQ. The CDR3 runs 14 residues. The V end was cut by 4 bases, the J end by 9 bases, with 17 bases between. The CDR3 bases are TGCGCCAGCAGCAGACAGGATCGGATAGGTGAGCAGTTCTTC. Amino acids: CASSRQDRIGEQFF.

The rearrangement links TRBV2 to TRBJ1-2; D call uncertain. Trimming stripped 7 bases from V and 4 bases from J, with 19 bases between. Germline CDR1 is SNHLY and CDR2 is FYNNEI. The CDR3 is made up of 15 amino acids. The CDR3 is CASILAPELSYGYTF. CDR3 bases: TGTGCCAGCATCCTAGCTCCGGAACTTAGCTATGGCTACACCTTC.

The gene calls are TRBV6-2 or TRBV6-3 and TRBJ1-1, with D perhaps TRBD1 (6 bases). Germline V lookup: CDR1 MNHEY, CDR2 SVGEGT. CDR3 size: 14 residues. V lost 5 bases and J 1 base, leaving 11 bases between the germline ends. The CDR3 DNA sequence: TGTGCCAGCAGTCCACGGGGGGCGAACACTGAAGCTTTCTTT. Translated: CASSPRGANTEAFF.

The chain employs TRBV15 and TRBJ2-7; 10 nucleotides align to TRBD1. The CDR3 has 15 amino acids. Germline V gene sequence: CDR1 LNHNV, CDR2 YYDKDF (reference sequence). V was pared by 5 bases and J by 3 bases, with 7 bases of the junction left unmatched. CDR3 residues: CATSRRDRGYYEQYF. CDR3 nucleotides: TGTGCCACCAGCCGCCGGGACAGGGGTTACTACGAGCAGTACTTC.

The V gene is TRBV30, the J gene TRBJ2-2, with 11 bases lining up with TRBD2. The CDR3 has 18 amino acids. Trimming removed 0 bases from V and 5 bases from J; junction bases left unmatched: 11. Germline V gene lookup returns CDR1 GTSNPN and CDR2 SVGIG (reference sequence). The CDR3 sequence: CAWSVRLAGGRLTGELFF. The CDR3 DNA follows: TGTGCCTGGAGTGTAAGGCTAGCGGGAGGAAGGTTGACCGGGGAGCTGTTTTTT. Looking up the rest from reference TRBV30 and TRBJ2-2 gives the full variable domain: SQTIHQWPATLVQPVGSPLSLECTVEGTSNPNLYWYRQAAGRGLQLLFYSVGIGQISSEVPQNLSASRPQDRQFILSSKKLLLSDSGFYLCAWSVRLAGGRLTGELFFGEGSRLTVL.

The chain carries TRBV9 and TRBJ1-1; maybe TRBD1 (5 bases). CDR1 and CDR2 (germline): SGDLS, YYNGEE. The CDR3 has 14 residues. Trimming cost V 3 bases and J 11 bases, with 20 bases left between them. The CDR3 protein is CASSAGQPSESAFF. DNA of the CDR3: TGTGCCAGCAGCGCCGGACAACCTTCTGAGTCGGCTTTCTTT.

This chain uses TRBV3-1 (or the pseudogene TRBV3-2) with TRBJ1-3; D ambiguous. V gave up 0 bases and J gave up 2 bases, with 8 bases separating them. Per the germline V gene, CDR1 is LGHDT and CDR2 is YNNKEL (reference sequence). The CDR3 totals 15 residues. The CDR3 spells CASSQDNLAGNTIYF. CDR3 coding DNA: TGTGCCAGCAGCCAAGATAATCTAGCTGGAAACACCATATATTTT.

This chain connects TRBV9 to TRBJ2-6; 9 bases map to TRBD2. Germline CDR1 and CDR2: SGDLS and YYNGEE. The CDR3 extends over 18 amino acids. V was pared by 3 bases and J by 0 bases, with 7 bases of the junction left unmatched. CDR3 bases: TGTGCCAGCAGCGACCGCCCTAGCGGGGACTCTGGGGCCAACGTCCTGACTTTC. Its protein is CASSDRPSGDSGANVLTF.

V usage is TRBV5-1 and J usage is TRBJ2-2, with 8 bases that match TRBD2. Germline trimming cut 7 bases from V and 3 bases from J; bases unmatched to any gene: 8. The CDR3 is 15 residues long. Per the germline V gene, CDR1 is SGHRS and CDR2 is YFSETQ. The CDR3, as DNA: TGCGCCAGCGGGACCAGCGGGAGCGACACCGGGGAGCTGTTTTTT. Amino acid sequence: CASGTSGSDTGELFF.

This chain links TRBV9 with TRBJ2-5, with 10 bases aligning to TRBD2. Germline CDR1 reads SGDLS; CDR2 reads YYNGEE. The ends lost 2 bases at V and 5 bases at J; junction bases unmatched: 3. This CDR3 is built from 14 residues. CDR3 in DNA: TGTGCCAGCAGCGTTATGGGACTAGCGGAGACCCAGTACTTC. Translated: CASSVMGLAETQYF.

This chain joins TRBV6-5 and TRBJ2-5; TRBD2 agrees at 7 bases. The CDR3 is made up of 14 amino acids. Trimming took 2 bases from V and 4 from J; bases not matched to a gene: 4. Germline V gene sequence: CDR1 MNHEY, CDR2 SVGAGI. The CDR3 DNA reads as TGTGCCAGCAGTTACGGATCGGGAGGAGAGACCCAGTACTTC. This translates into CASSYGSGGETQYF.